What follows describes a single TCR beta chain. This specimen belongs to a study of control samples from healthy donors and cancer patients. Using immunoSEQ multiplex PCR, the repertoire was profiled, and TCRdb retains in-frame clones only, with some absent. In the table there are over 55,000 clones, 80% to 95% of which are singletons. The germline gives CDR1 SGHAT, CDR2 FQNNGV. The CDR3 covers 14 residues. The germline V and J ends were trimmed by 8 bases and 2 bases, with 14 bases remaining between them. This chain links TRBV11-2 with TRBJ2-3; no definite D call. The material sequenced was PBMCs. This clonotype originated in a man between 25 and 39 years old with colorectal cancer. In DNA form, the CDR3 reads TGTGCCAGCTCGGCGAGTGGGCACACAGATACGCAGTATTTT. Amino acids: CASSASGHTDTQYF.